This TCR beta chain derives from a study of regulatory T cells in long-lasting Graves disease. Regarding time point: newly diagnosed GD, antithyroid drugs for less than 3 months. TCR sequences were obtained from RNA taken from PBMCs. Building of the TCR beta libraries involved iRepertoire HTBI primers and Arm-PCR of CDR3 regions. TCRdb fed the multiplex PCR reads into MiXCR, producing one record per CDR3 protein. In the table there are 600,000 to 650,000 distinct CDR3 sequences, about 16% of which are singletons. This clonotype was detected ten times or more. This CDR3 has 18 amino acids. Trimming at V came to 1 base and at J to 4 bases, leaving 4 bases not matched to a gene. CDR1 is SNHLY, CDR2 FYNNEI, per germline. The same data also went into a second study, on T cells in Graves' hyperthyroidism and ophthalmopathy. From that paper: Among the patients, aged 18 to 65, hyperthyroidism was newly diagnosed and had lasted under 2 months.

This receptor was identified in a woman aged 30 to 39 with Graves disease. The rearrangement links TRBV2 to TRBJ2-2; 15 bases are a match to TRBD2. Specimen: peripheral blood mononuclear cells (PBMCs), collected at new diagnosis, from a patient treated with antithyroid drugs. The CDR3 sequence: CASSEGRTSGRGTGELFF. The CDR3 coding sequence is TGTGCCAGCAGTGAAGGAAGGACTAGCGGGAGGGGCACCGGGGAGCTGTTTTTT.